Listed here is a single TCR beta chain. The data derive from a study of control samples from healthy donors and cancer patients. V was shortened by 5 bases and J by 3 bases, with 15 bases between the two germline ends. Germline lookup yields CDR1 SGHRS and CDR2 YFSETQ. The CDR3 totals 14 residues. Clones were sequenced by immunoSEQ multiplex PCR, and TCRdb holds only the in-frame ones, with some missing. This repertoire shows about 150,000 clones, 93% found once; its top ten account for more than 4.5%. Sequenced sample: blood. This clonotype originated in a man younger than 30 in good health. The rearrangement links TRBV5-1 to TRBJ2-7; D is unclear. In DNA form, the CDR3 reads TGCGCCAGCAGTCGACCAGAGCCAGTCTACGAGCAGTACTTC. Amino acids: CASSRPEPVYEQYF. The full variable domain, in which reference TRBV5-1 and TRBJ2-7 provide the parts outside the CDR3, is KAGVTQTPRYLIKTRGQQVTLSCSPISGHRSVSWYQQTPGQGLQFLFEYFSETQRNKGNFPGRFSGRQFSNSRSEMNVSTLELGDSALYLCASSRPEPVYEQYFGPGTRLTVT.